This is a list of T cell receptor beta chains from one sample in a study of blood T cell repertoires in COVID-19. The data were produced by immunoSEQ multiplex PCR, yet TCRdb's version contains in-frame clones alone and is incomplete. The repertoire holds about 100,000 clones, over 80% seen once, with roughly a sixth in the top ten. The material sequenced was peripheral blood. The source of these receptors is a man aged 45-65 years with acute or convalescent COVID-19. Both conserved end residues are part of each CDR3. Fields, in order: V gene, J gene, D gene, CDR3 length, clone size, CDR3 protein, CDR3 DNA. A D gene is named only where the DNA matches it firmly. The size entry is marked missing in some rows and otherwise reads once, few, many or a size class.

>TRBV6-5|TRBJ2-6|-|15|-
CASSSTGSGANVLTF
TGTGCCAGCAGCTCGACAGGCTCTGGGGCCAACGTCCTGACTTTC
>TRBV7-3|TRBJ1-2|-|13|-
CASSPQGNYGYTF
TGTGCCAGCAGCCCCCAGGGGAACTATGGCTACACCTTC
>TRBV5-1|TRBJ2-7|TRBD1|14|-
CASSRGQGSNEQYF
TGCGCCAGCAGCAGGGGACAGGGAAGCAACGAGCAGTACTTC
>TRBV2|TRBJ2-7|-|13|-
CASQGTFLNEQYF
TGTGCCAGCCAAGGGACATTTCTGAACGAGCAGTACTTC
>TRBV5-6|TRBJ1-5|TRBD1|16|-
CASIGGARYSNQPQHF
TGTGCCAGTATAGGGGGCGCCAGGTATAGCAATCAGCCCCAGCATTTT
>TRBV2|TRBJ1-6|-|14|-
CASSEDRKGSPLHF
TGTGCCAGCAGCGAGGACAGAAAAGGCTCACCCCTCCACTTT
>TRBV7-2|TRBJ1-1|TRBD1|15|-
CASSSRQGRSTEAFF
TGTGCCAGCAGCTCCCGACAGGGGAGGAGTACTGAAGCTTTCTTT
>TRBV11-1|TRBJ2-1|-|15|-
CASSLGGPSYNEQFF
TGTGCCAGCAGCTTAGGTGGGCCCTCCTACAATGAGCAGTTCTTC
>TRBV6-5|TRBJ1-2|-|15|-
CASRQPGTPGYGYTF
TGTGCCAGCAGGCAGCCCGGGACTCCGGGGTACGGCTACACCTTC
>TRBV2|TRBJ1-6|-|14|-
CASSDSSYNSPLHF
TGTGCCAGCAGTGACAGCTCCTATAATTCACCCCTCCACTTT
>TRBV5-1|TRBJ2-7|TRBD1|13|-
CASSLTGAYEQYF
TGCGCCAGCAGCTTGACAGGGGCCTACGAGCAGTACTTC
>TRBV30|TRBJ1-1|-|12|-
CAWTGRGTEAFF
TGTGCCTGGACCGGTAGGGGCACTGAAGCTTTCTTT
>TRBV4-3|TRBJ1-6|TRBD1|14|-
CASSRDRGNSPLHF
TGCGCCAGCAGCCGCGACAGGGGTAATTCACCCCTCCACTTT
>TRBV7-2|TRBJ2-7|TRBD1|15|-
CASSLSGQGINEQYF
TGTGCCAGCAGCTTATCTGGACAGGGTATCAACGAGCAGTACTTC
>TRBV2|TRBJ1-3|TRBD1|16|-
CASSATGGGGGNTIYF
TGTGCCAGCAGCGCCACCGGAGGGGGCGGTGGAAACACCATATATTTT
>TRBV2|TRBJ1-5|-|12|-
CASAGDNQPQHF
TGTGCCAGTGCGGGAGACAATCAGCCCCAGCATTTT
>TRBV28|TRBJ2-6|TRBD2|14|-
CASKRGPGANVLTF
TGTGCCAGCAAGCGGGGGCCTGGGGCCAACGTCCTGACTTTC
>TRBV6-5|TRBJ2-7|-|15|-
CASSSFSRAQGEQYF
TGTGCCAGCAGTTCTTTCAGCCGAGCCCAGGGGGAGCAGTACTTC
>TRBV6-5|TRBJ1-5|-|13|once
CASRGAHNQPQHF
TGTGCCAGCAGAGGGGCTCATAATCAGCCCCAGCATTTT
>TRBV28|TRBJ1-3|TRBD1|15|-
CASSFGTVYGNTIYF
TGTGCCAGCAGTTTCGGGACAGTTTATGGAAACACCATATATTTT
>TRBV19|TRBJ1-1|-|14|-
CASSADNHNTEAFF
TGTGCCAGTAGTGCTGACAACCACAACACTGAAGCTTTCTTT
>TRBV2|TRBJ2-7|TRBD1|15|once
CASSGGQGPTYEQYF
TGTGCCAGCAGTGGGGGACAGGGGCCCACCTACGAGCAGTACTTC
>TRBV27|TRBJ1-5|-|14|-
CASSLAGSNQPQHF
TGTGCCAGCAGTTTAGCCGGGAGCAATCAGCCCCAGCATTTT
>TRBV6-1|TRBJ2-4|TRBD2|16|-
CASSELSRGGKNIQYF
TGTGCCAGCAGTGAGTTGTCGCGGGGGGGGAAAAACATTCAGTACTTC
>TRBV5-6|TRBJ2-6|-|15|few
CASSLRGPGANVLTF
TGTGCCAGCAGCTTGAGGGGCCCCGGGGCCAACGTCCTGACTTTC
>TRBV2|TRBJ1-1|-|12|-
CAGTSDQAEAFF
TGTGCCGGCACTTCGGATCAGGCTGAAGCTTTCTTT
>TRBV12-3/TRBV12-4|TRBJ1-2|TRBD1|13|-
CASSRTGGGGYTF
TGTGCCAGCAGCAGGACAGGGGGAGGCGGCTACACCTTC
>TRBV5-5|TRBJ2-7|-|13|-
CASSFLDTHEQYF
TGTGCCAGCAGCTTTCTGGACACCCACGAGCAGTACTTC
>TRBV5-1|TRBJ1-5|-|15|-
CASSLGTGGNQPQHF
TGCGCCAGCAGCTTGGGAACCGGAGGCAATCAGCCCCAGCATTTT
>TRBV7-9|TRBJ1-5|TRBD1|16|-
CASSTTGAGGDQPQHF
TGTGCCAGCAGCACTACAGGGGCAGGGGGAGATCAGCCCCAGCATTTT
>TRBV6-5|TRBJ1-1|-|14|-
CASIGVGMNTEAFF
TGTGCCAGCATCGGGGTGGGCATGAACACTGAAGCTTTCTTT
>TRBV13|TRBJ2-7|TRBD1|14|-
CASSLTGGSYEQYF
TGTGCCAGCAGCTTGACAGGGGGCTCCTACGAGCAGTACTTC
>TRBV6-5|TRBJ1-4|TRBD1|14|-
CASSTGTDHEKLFF
TGTGCCAGCAGTACAGGGACAGACCACGAAAAACTGTTTTTT
>TRBV18|TRBJ1-5|TRBD1|15|-
CASSLDRDGNQPQHF
TGTGCCAGCTCCTTAGACAGGGATGGCAATCAGCCCCAGCATTTT
>TRBV27|TRBJ2-7|TRBD2|15|-
CASSLPTSGGYEQYF
TGTGCCAGCAGTTTACCGACTAGCGGGGGTTACGAGCAGTACTTC
>TRBV6-4|TRBJ1-5|-|15|-
CASSPGEGFNQPQHF
TGTGCCAGCAGCCCAGGGGAAGGCTTCAATCAGCCCCAGCATTTT
>TRBV9|TRBJ1-6|TRBD1|15|-
CASSVQGASNSPLHF
TGTGCCAGCAGCGTCCAGGGGGCGTCTAATTCACCCCTCCACTTT
>TRBV27|TRBJ2-2|-|12|-
CASSLVAGELFF
TGTGCCAGCAGTTTAGTAGCCGGGGAGCTGTTTTTT
>TRBV5-1|TRBJ1-4|TRBD1|16|once
CASSEGTGATNEKLFF
TGCGCCAGCAGCGAGGGGACAGGTGCAACTAATGAAAAACTGTTTTTT
>TRBV19|TRBJ1-1|-|14|-
CATTGPAGNTEAFF
TGTGCCACCACAGGACCGGCAGGGAACACTGAAGCTTTCTTT
>TRBV18|TRBJ1-1|-|16|once
CASSPSRDILNTEAFF
TGTGCCAGCTCACCGTCCCGGGACATACTGAACACTGAAGCTTTCTTT
>TRBV3-1/TRBV3-2|TRBJ1-5|-|14|few
CASSFRGSNQPQHF
TGTGCCAGCAGCTTCCGGGGTAGCAATCAGCCCCAGCATTTT
>TRBV11-2|TRBJ1-1|-|16|-
CASSWTPTEPNTEAFF
TGTGCCAGCAGCTGGACCCCGACAGAACCGAACACTGAAGCTTTCTTT
>TRBV5-1|TRBJ1-6|TRBD1|12|-
CASSFDREPLHF
TGCGCCAGCAGCTTTGACAGGGAACCCCTCCACTTT
>TRBV7-9|TRBJ2-2|-|14|once
CASSLLVSTGELFF
TGTGCCAGCAGCTTACTAGTCTCCACCGGGGAGCTGTTTTTT